These 7 T cell receptor beta chains were sequenced from one sample in a study of glioma-infiltrating T cells after dendritic cell vaccination (dated by TCRdb to about 2016). The method was the immunoSEQ multiplex PCR assay. TCRdb obtained this table from immuneACCESS and retained in-frame rearrangements with V and J assigned. These tables miss some clones; where compared with another copy, unresolved V genes account for less than half of the shortfall, and the remainder is unexplained. This sample is represented by roughly 98,000 clones; 65% to 90% of them were singletons. The ten largest clones represent 15% to 18% of the sample. The material was blood, obtained before dendritic cell vaccination. Every receptor here comes from a human donor with glioblastoma.

The chain joins TRBV7-9 to TRBJ1-1, with D hard to call. The germline V gene encodes CDR1 SEHNR and CDR2 FQNEAQ (reference sequence). With 3 bases removed from V and 0 bases from J, the gap between germline ends came to 8 bases. The CDR3 consists of 14 residues. The CDR3 region has the DNA TGTGCCAGCAGCTTGTCCCGTTTGAACACTGAAGCTTTCTTT. Its translation: CASSLSRLNTEAFF.

This clone was counted between two and nine times. The chain links TRBV4-3 to TRBJ1-3; D unclear. Trimming stripped 0 bases from V and 0 bases from J, with 9 bases between. CDR1 is LGHNA, CDR2 YSLEER, per germline. The CDR3 consists of 16 residues. In nucleotides, the CDR3 is TGCGCCAGCAGCCAAGATCGGGGATACTCTGGAAACACCATATATTTT. This codes for CASSQDRGYSGNTIYF.

The rearrangement joins TRBV6-5 to TRBJ1-4; 9 bases are a match to TRBD1. CDR3 length: 15 amino acids. V shed 5 bases and J 8 bases; nucleotides not matched to a gene: 9. Germline V lookup: CDR1 MNHEY, CDR2 SVGAGI. The CDR3 DNA sequence: TGTGCCAGCAGTCTGGGACAGGGTTATCGCGAAAAACTGTTTTTT. As protein: CASSLGQGYREKLFF.

The genes are TRBV7-6 and TRBJ2-7; D call uncertain. The V and J ends lost 7 bases and 2 bases respectively, with 15 bases between them. CDR3 length: 14 amino acids. Germline lookup yields CDR1 SGHVS and CDR2 FNYEAQ. The CDR3 protein is CASTLDPGAYEQYF. Here the CDR3 DNA reads TGTGCCAGCACCCTTGACCCCGGAGCCTACGAGCAGTACTTC.

About this clone itself: Other DNA sequences in the same sample also yield this CDR3. This chain joins TRBV5-1 and TRBJ1-1, with D perhaps TRBD1 (6 bases). This CDR3 comprises 13 residues. Looked up from germline, CDR1 is SGHRS and CDR2 is YFSETQ. Trimming shortened V by 5 bases and J by 4 bases, and 12 bases separated the two germline ends. CDR3 bases: TGCGCCAGCAGTCCACAGGGTGGCACTGAAGCTTTCTTT. Translated: CASSPQGGTEAFF.

CDR3 sequence (DNA): TGTGCCAGCAGTGAGATGGCCAGGGGAGCTAACTATGGCTACACCTTC. Encoded protein: CASSEMARGANYGYTF. The V gene is TRBV6-1, the J gene TRBJ1-2; D might be TRBD1 (6 bases). Per the germline V gene, CDR1 is MNHNS and CDR2 is SASEGT. The CDR3 is 16 amino acids. Between the trimmed V and J ends, which lost 3 bases and 0 bases, there was a span of 14 bases.

The rearrangement joins TRBV29-1 to TRBJ1-1; TRBD1 matches at 7 bases. Trimming cost V 6 bases and J 0 bases; bases outside gene matches: 4. The CDR3 consists of 13 residues. CDR1 and CDR2 (germline): SQVTM, ANQGSEA. CDR3 region: CSVPGQMNTEAFF. CDR3 bases: TGCAGCGTCCCGGGACAGATGAACACTGAAGCTTTCTTT.